What follows are 25 T cell receptor beta chains derived from one specimen sequenced in a study of monozygotic twins with inflammatory bowel disease. TCRdb re-called the 5' RACE reads, yielding one record per CDR3 amino acid sequence without DNA. This listing includes about 450,000 distinct CDR3 sequences. The specimen was blood. The receptors were sampled from a human donor with ulcerative colitis or Crohn's disease, or a healthy co-twin of an affected twin (not recorded which).

J is TRBJ2-3 and V is TRBV6-1; TCRdb indicates TRBD2, and absent DNA this call remains unverified. This CDR3 has 15 residues. In germline, CDR1 is MNHNS, CDR2 SASEGT. The CDR3 region is CASSPGTRYLDTQYF.

J is TRBJ1-4 and V is TRBV3-1; TCRdb gives TRBD1 as the D gene, but with no DNA this cannot be confirmed. The V gene's germline CDR1 is LGHDT and CDR2 YNNKEL (reference sequence). The CDR3 sequence is 16 residues long. This chain's CDR3 is CASSQDPGGTNEKLFF.

CDR3 sequence reads: CASSLSVSPLHF. The chain uses TRBV12-3 or TRBV12-4 and TRBJ1-6. The CDR3 has 12 amino acids.

The rearrangement joins TRBV7-2 to TRBJ1-6. This CDR3 has 14 amino acids. Germline V lookup: CDR1 SGHTA, CDR2 FQGNSA. The CDR3 spells CASSQGIRNSPLHF.

V and J are TRBV10-3 and TRBJ1-5. This CDR3 contains 14 residues. The germline V gene has CDR1 ENHRY and CDR2 SYGVKD. The CDR3 region is CAISESHGNQPQHF.

The V gene is TRBV5-6, the J gene TRBJ2-1; TCRdb lists TRBD2, though no DNA is available to test this call. The length of the CDR3 is 16 residues. Germline V gives CDR1 SGHDT, CDR2 YYEEEE. CDR3 amino acids: CASSLRGLVMDNEQFF.

This chain uses TRBV20-1 with TRBJ2-7; TCRdb selects TRBD1, and the lack of DNA leaves this call unchecked. CDR1 is DFQATT, CDR2 SNEGSKA, per germline (reference sequence). The CDR3 loop spans 14 amino acids. The CDR3 here is CSAGGTGGSYEQYF.

The chain employs TRBV18 and TRBJ2-1; TCRdb designates TRBD2, a call that cannot be tested without DNA. The CDR3 loop spans 17 amino acids. CDR1 and CDR2 (germline): KGHSH, LQKENI. CDR3 region: CASSRLSAGGPYNEQFF.

This chain uses TRBV5-1 with TRBJ2-3; no DNA is available, so the TRBD1 call from TCRdb remains unchecked. The germline gives CDR1 SGHRS, CDR2 YFSETQ. The CDR3 is 15 amino acids. CDR3 amino acids: CASRAGGESTDTQYF. Full variable domain (remainder filled in from reference TRBV5-1 and TRBJ2-3): KAGVTQTPRYLIKTRGQQVTLSCSPISGHRSVSWYQQTPGQGLQFLFEYFSETQRNKGNFPGRFSGRQFSNSRSEMNVSTLELGDSALYLCASRAGGESTDTQYFGPGTRLTVL.

This chain links TRBV29-1 with TRBJ2-1. The CDR3 covers 12 residues. The germline V gene encodes CDR1 SQVTM and CDR2 ANQGSEA. The CDR3 here is CSALGSYNEQFF.

This sequence joins TRBV7-8 and TRBJ2-3. CDR1 is SGHVS and CDR2 is FQNEAQ in the germline V gene. The CDR3 runs 15 residues. CDR3: CASSRGRVSTDTQYF.

The gene calls are TRBV7-3 and TRBJ2-3; TCRdb's D call of TRBD2 is untestable without DNA. This CDR3 spans 15 amino acids. Germline V lookup: CDR1 SGHTA, CDR2 FQGTGA. CDR3: CASSPHPGSADTQYF.

The genes are TRBV7-3 and TRBJ2-3; the TCRdb call, TRBD1, lacks DNA for checking. This CDR3 contains 14 residues. CDR1 is SGHTA and CDR2 is FQGTGA in the germline V gene. The CDR3 loop is CASSLNSRGDTQYF.

This chain joins TRBV7-2 and TRBJ1-1; TCRdb selects TRBD1, and the lack of DNA leaves this call unchecked. The CDR3 contains 12 residues. Germline values: CDR1 SGHTA, CDR2 FQGNSA. This CDR3 is CASSEQGRGAFF.

V gene TRBV7-9 combines with J gene TRBJ2-7. The CDR3 loop spans 13 amino acids. The V gene's germline CDR1 is SEHNR and CDR2 FQNEAQ (reference sequence). The CDR3 sequence is CASSFEASYEQYF. Drawing the rest from reference TRBV7-9 and TRBJ2-7, the complete variable domain is DTGVSQNPRHKITKRGQNVTFRCDPISEHNRLYWYRQTLGQGPEFLTYFQNEAQLEKSRLLSDRFSAERPKGSFSTLEIQRTEQGDSAMYLCASSFEASYEQYFGPGTRLTVT.

The chain joins TRBV10-3 to TRBJ2-2; TCRdb lists TRBD2, though no DNA is available to test this call. Looked up from germline, CDR1 is ENHRY and CDR2 is SYGVKD. The CDR3 extends over 13 amino acids. CDR3 region: CAASGGDTGELFF.

This chain joins TRBV28 and TRBJ2-2; TCRdb reports TRBD2, a call that lacks DNA to check it against. Germline CDR1 is MDHEN and CDR2 is SYDVKM. The CDR3 runs to 15 residues. The CDR3 protein is CASRPAGGRTGELFF.

The chain's CDR3 is CASSPPNRFNEQFF. The gene calls are TRBV7-2 and TRBJ2-1; TCRdb designates TRBD1, a call that cannot be tested without DNA. The CDR3 consists of 14 residues. CDR1 is SGHTA and CDR2 is FQGNSA in the germline V gene.

The rearrangement links TRBV11-2 to TRBJ2-3; TCRdb designates TRBD2, a call that cannot be tested without DNA. The germline CDR1 and CDR2 sequences are SGHAT and FQNNGV. This CDR3 contains 18 residues. The chain's CDR3 is CASSLTGLSGGAPGTQYF.

The V and J genes are TRBV25-1 and TRBJ1-2; TCRdb's D call, TRBD1, is unchecked because there is no DNA. This CDR3 comprises 15 residues. Germline CDR1 and CDR2: MGHDK and SYGVNS. CDR3 sequence reads: CASSDVTGPNYGYTF.

The chain carries TRBV6-5 and TRBJ2-3. Germline V gene lookup returns CDR1 MNHEY and CDR2 SVGAGI. This CDR3 comprises 15 residues. CDR3 amino acids: CASSYHQKNGDTQYF.

The rearrangement uses TRBV7-2 and TRBJ2-3. Germline V CDR1 and CDR2: SGHTA, FQGNSA. The CDR3 consists of 13 residues. CDR3: CASSLALPDTQYF.

This chain links TRBV18 with TRBJ1-5. CDR1 and CDR2 from the germline V gene are KGHSH and LQKENI. The CDR3 extends over 14 amino acids. The CDR3 region is CASSPPATEQPQHF.

The chain uses TRBV29-1 and TRBJ2-3; TCRdb calls TRBD2, which cannot be checked without DNA. Germline assignment: CDR1 SQVTM and CDR2 ANQGSEA. The CDR3 runs to 18 residues. CDR3 loop: CSVEDPRLAGGRTDTQYF.

The genes are TRBV6-1 and TRBJ1-2. This CDR3 region has 12 residues. Germline V gives CDR1 MNHNS, CDR2 SASEGT. The CDR3 is CASSPRAYGYTF.